The TCR beta chain under discussion was sequenced for a study of beta chain features in type 1 diabetes. Study outcomes and limitations: Researchers report that Type 1 diabetes patients had moderately but significantly shorter TCRB CDR3s across all four CD4+ subsets.

The investigators reverse transcribed all of the isolated RNA, so they sequenced expressed TCRB transcripts. An average of about 3.4 million reads was obtained for naive, central memory and regulatory T cell samples. Profiled with immunoSEQ multiplex PCR; TCRdb holds only in-frame clones, not every one. Counted here are under 130,000 clones, 25% to 35% occurring once; the ten biggest clones make up about 0.57%. The junction had 8 bases not matched to a gene; V was cut back by 5 bases and J by 0 bases. The germline V gene has CDR1 SNHLY and CDR2 FYNNEI. The CDR3 contains 17 residues. This clone was recorded a few times. Its antigen is not known.

The genes are TRBV2 and TRBJ1-2; 11 nucleotides agree with TRBD1. The receptor was isolated from a woman under 30 with type 1 diabetes. The sample consisted of central memory CD4+ T cells from blood. The CDR3 coding sequence is TGTGCCAGCAGTTCATCTCCGGGACAGGGGGCTAACTATGGCTACACCTTC. Encoded protein: CASSSSPGQGANYGYTF.